A selection of T cell receptor beta chains follows, all from one sample in a study of cytomegalovirus exposure and HLA in healthy donors. The assay was immunoSEQ multiplex PCR, and TCRdb's table has in-frame clones only and misses some. This sample has tens of thousands of clones, with roughly four fifths found just once. Material for sequencing was PBMCs. The source of these receptors is a man in his fifties in good health and CMV-seronegative. The CDR3 runs from the conserved cysteine through the conserved F or W. The D gene is left open where the match is weak. The size field is filled for only some rows; it gives once, few, many or a size class.

abundance,v_gene,j_gene,d_gene,CDR3aa,CDR3nt
once,TRBV11-2,TRBJ2-7,TRBD2,CASSPGATSGSPYEQYF,TGTGCCAGCAGCCCGGGGGCGACTAGCGGGAGTCCCTACGAGCAGTACTTC
once,TRBV5-5,TRBJ1-2,TRBD1,CASSSRGPGYGYTF,TGTGCCAGCAGCAGCAGGGGGCCGGGCTATGGCTACACCTTC
NA,TRBV5-1,TRBJ1-1,NA,CASSLEQGGIRTEAFF,TGCGCCAGCAGCTTGGAGCAGGGAGGGATTCGGACTGAAGCTTTCTTT
NA,TRBV10-1,TRBJ2-5,TRBD2,CASKASAGGVETQYF,TGCGCCAGCAAGGCGTCAGCGGGAGGGGTGGAGACCCAGTACTTC
NA,TRBV11-3,TRBJ2-3,TRBD2,CASSTGLAGGADTQYF,TGTGCCAGCAGCACGGGACTAGCGGGAGGTGCAGATACGCAGTATTTT
NA,TRBV6-5,TRBJ2-7,TRBD2,CASSPGGYEQYF,TGTGCCAGCAGCCCCGGGGGGTACGAGCAGTACTTC
once,TRBV6-5,TRBJ1-1,NA,CASNRAFLLNTEAFF,TGTGCCAGCAACAGGGCTTTTCTTCTGAACACTGAAGCTTTCTTT
NA,TRBV19,TRBJ2-1,TRBD1,CASRRTGGNEQFF,TGTGCCAGTAGACGGACAGGGGGCAATGAGCAGTTCTTC
NA,TRBV4-2,TRBJ1-4,TRBD1,CASSQDPPGQGEEKLFF,TGTGCCAGCAGCCAAGATCCGCCGGGACAGGGGGAGGAAAAACTGTTTTTT
NA,TRBV7-2,TRBJ1-1,TRBD1,CASSQFDGGTGSEAFF,TGTGCCAGCAGCCAATTCGATGGCGGGACAGGGTCTGAAGCTTTCTTT
once,TRBV5-1,TRBJ2-5,NA,CASSLNRKQLYF,TGCGCCAGCAGCTTGAACCGTAAACAGCTGTACTTC
NA,TRBV5-4,TRBJ1-3,NA,CASGLFSSGNTIYF,TGTGCCAGCGGACTTTTCTCCTCTGGAAACACCATATATTTT
NA,TRBV7-9,TRBJ2-5,NA,CASLGREEAQGTQYF,TGTGCCAGCCTGGGCAGGGAGGAGGCTCAAGGGACCCAGTACTTC
NA,TRBV19,TRBJ2-2,NA,CASSFNTGGGYTGELFF,TGTGCCAGTAGTTTTAACACGGGGGGCGGATACACCGGGGAGCTGTTTTTT
many,TRBV28,TRBJ2-1,TRBD2,CASSSARLAENEQFF,TGTGCCAGCAGTTCGGCTCGACTAGCGGAGAATGAGCAGTTCTTC
NA,TRBV15,TRBJ2-1,TRBD1,CATRYLVTGDSNEQFF,TGTGCCACCAGATACCTCGTGACAGGGGATAGTAATGAGCAGTTCTTC